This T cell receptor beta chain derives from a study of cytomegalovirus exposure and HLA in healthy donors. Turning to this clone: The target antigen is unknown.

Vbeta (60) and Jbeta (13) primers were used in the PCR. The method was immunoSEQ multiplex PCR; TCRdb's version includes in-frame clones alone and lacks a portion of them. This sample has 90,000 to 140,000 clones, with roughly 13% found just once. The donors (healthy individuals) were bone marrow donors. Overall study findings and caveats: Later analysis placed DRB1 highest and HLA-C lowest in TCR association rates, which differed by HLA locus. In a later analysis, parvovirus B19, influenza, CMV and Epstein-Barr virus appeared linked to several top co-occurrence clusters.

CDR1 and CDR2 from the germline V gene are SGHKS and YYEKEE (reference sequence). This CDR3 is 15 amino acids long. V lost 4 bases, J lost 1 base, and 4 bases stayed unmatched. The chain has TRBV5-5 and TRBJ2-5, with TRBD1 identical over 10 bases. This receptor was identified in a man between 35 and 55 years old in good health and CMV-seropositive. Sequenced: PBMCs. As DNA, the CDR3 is TGTGCCAGCAGCCCGACAGGGGGCATCCAAGAGACCCAGTACTTC. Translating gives CASSPTGGIQETQYF.